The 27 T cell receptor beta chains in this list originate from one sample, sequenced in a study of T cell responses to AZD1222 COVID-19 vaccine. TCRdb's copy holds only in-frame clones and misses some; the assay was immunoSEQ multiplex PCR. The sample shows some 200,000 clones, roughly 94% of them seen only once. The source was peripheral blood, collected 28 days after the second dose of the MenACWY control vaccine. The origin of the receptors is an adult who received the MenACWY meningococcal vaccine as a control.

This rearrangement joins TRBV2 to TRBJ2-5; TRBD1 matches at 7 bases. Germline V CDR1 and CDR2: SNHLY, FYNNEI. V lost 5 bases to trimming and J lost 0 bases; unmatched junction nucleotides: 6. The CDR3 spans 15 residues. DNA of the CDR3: TGTGCCAGCAGTTGGACAGGCCAACACCAAGAGACCCAGTACTTC. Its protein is CASSWTGQHQETQYF.

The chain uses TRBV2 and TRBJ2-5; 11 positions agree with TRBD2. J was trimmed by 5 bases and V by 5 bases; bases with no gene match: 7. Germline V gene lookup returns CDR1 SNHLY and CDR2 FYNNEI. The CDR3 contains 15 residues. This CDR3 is CASSLLAGAPETQYF. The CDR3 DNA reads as TGTGCCAGCAGTTTACTAGCGGGGGCCCCGGAGACCCAGTACTTC.

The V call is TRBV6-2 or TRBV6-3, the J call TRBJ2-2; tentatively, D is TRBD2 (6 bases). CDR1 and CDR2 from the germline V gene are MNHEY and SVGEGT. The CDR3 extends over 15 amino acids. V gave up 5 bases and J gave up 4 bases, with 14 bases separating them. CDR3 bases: TGTGCCAGCAGTCGGGACCCAGCGGGCACCGGGGAGCTGTTTTTT. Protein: CASSRDPAGTGELFF.

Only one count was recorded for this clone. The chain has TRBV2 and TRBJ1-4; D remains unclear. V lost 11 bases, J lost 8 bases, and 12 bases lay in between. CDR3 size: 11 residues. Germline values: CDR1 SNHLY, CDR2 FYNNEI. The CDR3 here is CACGRGEKLFF. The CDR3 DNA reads TGTGCCTGCGGCCGCGGAGAAAAACTGTTTTTT.

This CDR3 is CASRRTDTQYF. The CDR3 DNA is TGTGCCAGCAGACGCACAGATACGCAGTATTTT. J is TRBJ2-3 and V is TRBV27; D unclear. Germline assignment: CDR1 MNHEY and CDR2 SMNVEV (reference sequence). CDR3 length: 11 residues. V lost 6 bases and J lost 1, with 2 bases in between.

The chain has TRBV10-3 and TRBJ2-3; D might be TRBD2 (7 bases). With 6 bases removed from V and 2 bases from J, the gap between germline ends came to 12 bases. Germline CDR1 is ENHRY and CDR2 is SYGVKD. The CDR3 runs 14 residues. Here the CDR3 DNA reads TGTGCCATCAGGGCGGGGGCGGACACAGATACGCAGTATTTT. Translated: CAIRAGADTDTQYF.

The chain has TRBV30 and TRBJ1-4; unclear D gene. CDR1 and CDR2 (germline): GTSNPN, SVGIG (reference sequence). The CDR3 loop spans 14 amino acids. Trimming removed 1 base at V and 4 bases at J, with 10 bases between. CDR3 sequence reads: CAWSEGSFNEKLFF. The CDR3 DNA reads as TGTGCCTGGAGTGAAGGCAGTTTTAATGAAAAACTGTTTTTT.

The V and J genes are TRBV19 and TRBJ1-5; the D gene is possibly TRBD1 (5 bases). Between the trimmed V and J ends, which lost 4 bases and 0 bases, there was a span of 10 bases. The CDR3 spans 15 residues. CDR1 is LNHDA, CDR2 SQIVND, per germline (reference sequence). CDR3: CASSKGTNSNQPQHF. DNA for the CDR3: TGTGCCAGTAGTAAAGGGACCAATAGCAATCAGCCCCAGCATTTT. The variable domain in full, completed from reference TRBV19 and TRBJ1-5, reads DGGITQSPKYLFRKEGQNVTLSCEQNLNHDAMYWYRQDPGQGLRLIYYSQIVNDFQKGDIAEGYSVSREKKESFPLTVTSAQKNPTAFYLCASSKGTNSNQPQHFGDGTRLSIL.

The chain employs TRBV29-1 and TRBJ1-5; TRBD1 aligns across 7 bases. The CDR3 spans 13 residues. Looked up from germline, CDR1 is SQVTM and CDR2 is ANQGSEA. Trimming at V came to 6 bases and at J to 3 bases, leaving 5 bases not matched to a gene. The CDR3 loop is CSVGTETNQPQHF. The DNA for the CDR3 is TGCAGCGTGGGGACAGAAACCAATCAGCCCCAGCATTTT.

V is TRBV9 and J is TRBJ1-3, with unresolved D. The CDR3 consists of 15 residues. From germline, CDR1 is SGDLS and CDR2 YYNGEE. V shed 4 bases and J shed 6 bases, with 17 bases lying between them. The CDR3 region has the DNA TGTGCCAGCAGCCCTACACCGTATGAGCTAAACACCATATATTTT. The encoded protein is CASSPTPYELNTIYF.

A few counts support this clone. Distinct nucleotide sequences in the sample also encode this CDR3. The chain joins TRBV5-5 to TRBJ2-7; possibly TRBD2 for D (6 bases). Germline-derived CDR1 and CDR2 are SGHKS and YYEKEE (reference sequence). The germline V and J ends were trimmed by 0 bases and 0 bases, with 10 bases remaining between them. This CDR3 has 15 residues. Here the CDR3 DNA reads TGTGCCAGCAGCTTGGAAGTGGGGGGCTCCTACGAGCAGTACTTC. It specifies CASSLEVGGSYEQYF.

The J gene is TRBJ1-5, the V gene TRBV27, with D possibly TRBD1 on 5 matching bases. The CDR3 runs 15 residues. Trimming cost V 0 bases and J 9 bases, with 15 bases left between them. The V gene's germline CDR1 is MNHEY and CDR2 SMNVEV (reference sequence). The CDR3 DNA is TGTGCCAGCAGTTTATCACCCCTTCGAGGGACGCCCCAGCATTTT. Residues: CASSLSPLRGTPQHF.

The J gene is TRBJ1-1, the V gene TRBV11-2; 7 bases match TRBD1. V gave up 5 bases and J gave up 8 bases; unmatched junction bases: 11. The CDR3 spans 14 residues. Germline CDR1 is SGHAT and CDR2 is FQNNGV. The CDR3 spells CASSATGNPGEAFF. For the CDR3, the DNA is TGTGCCAGCAGCGCGACAGGGAACCCTGGGGAAGCTTTCTTT.

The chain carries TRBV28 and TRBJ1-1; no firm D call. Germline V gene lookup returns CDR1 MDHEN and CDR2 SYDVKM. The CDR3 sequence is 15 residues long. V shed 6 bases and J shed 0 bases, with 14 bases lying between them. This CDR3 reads CASRPVTSMNTEAFF. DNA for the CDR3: TGTGCCAGCAGACCCGTCACAAGCATGAACACTGAAGCTTTCTTT.

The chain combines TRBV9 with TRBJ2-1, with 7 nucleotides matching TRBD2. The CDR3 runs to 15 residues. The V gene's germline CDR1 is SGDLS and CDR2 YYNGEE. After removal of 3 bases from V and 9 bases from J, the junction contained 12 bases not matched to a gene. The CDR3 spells CASSAVLAAVGEQFF. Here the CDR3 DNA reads TGTGCCAGCAGCGCGGTCCTAGCGGCTGTGGGTGAGCAGTTCTTC.

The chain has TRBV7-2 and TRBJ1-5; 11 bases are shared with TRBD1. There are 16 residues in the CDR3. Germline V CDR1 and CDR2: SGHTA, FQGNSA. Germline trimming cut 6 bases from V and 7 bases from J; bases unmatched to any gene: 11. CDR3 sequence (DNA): TGTGCCAGCAGTTTCTACGGACAGGGGGCCGGGCAGCCCCAGCATTTT. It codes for CASSFYGQGAGQPQHF.

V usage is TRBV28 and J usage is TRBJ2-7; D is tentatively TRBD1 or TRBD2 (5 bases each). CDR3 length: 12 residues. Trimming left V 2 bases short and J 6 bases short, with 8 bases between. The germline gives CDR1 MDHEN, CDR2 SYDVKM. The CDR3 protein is CASSLTGPEQYF. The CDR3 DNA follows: TGTGCCAGCAGTTTAACGGGGCCCGAGCAGTACTTC.

CDR3: CASSQGPLGVEPQHF. The CDR3 region has the DNA TGTGCCAGCTCGCAAGGACCCCTGGGTGTGGAGCCCCAGCATTTT. V usage is TRBV18 and J usage is TRBJ1-5; D unclear. Per germline, CDR1 KGHSH and CDR2 LQKENI. This CDR3 is 15 amino acids long. Deletions cut 6 bases from V and 8 bases from J, with 20 bases between. Full variable domain (rest looked up from reference TRBV18 and TRBJ1-5): NAGVMQNPRHLVRRRGQEARLRCSPMKGHSHVYWYRQLPEEGLKFMVYLQKENIIDESGMPKERFSAEFPKEGPSILRIQQVVRGDSAAYFCASSQGPLGVEPQHFGDGTRLSIL.

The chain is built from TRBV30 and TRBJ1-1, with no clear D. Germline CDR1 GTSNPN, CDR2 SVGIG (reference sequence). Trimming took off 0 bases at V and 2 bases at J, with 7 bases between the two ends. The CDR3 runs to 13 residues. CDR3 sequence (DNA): TGTGCCTGGAGTGTAGGCACCAACACTGAAGCTTTCTTT. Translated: CAWSVGTNTEAFF.

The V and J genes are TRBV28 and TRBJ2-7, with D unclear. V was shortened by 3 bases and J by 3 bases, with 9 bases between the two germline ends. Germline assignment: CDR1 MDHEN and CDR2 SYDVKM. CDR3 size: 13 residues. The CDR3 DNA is TGTGCCAGCAGTTTTGGGCAGGACTACGAGCAGTACTTC. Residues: CASSFGQDYEQYF.

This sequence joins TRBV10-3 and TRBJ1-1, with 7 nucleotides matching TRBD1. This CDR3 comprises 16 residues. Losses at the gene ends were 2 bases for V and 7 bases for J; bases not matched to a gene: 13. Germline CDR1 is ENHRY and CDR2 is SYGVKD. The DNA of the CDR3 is TGTGCCATCAGTGAGAACCGGGACAGTCTACAGGATGAAGCTTTCTTT. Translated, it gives CAISENRDSLQDEAFF.

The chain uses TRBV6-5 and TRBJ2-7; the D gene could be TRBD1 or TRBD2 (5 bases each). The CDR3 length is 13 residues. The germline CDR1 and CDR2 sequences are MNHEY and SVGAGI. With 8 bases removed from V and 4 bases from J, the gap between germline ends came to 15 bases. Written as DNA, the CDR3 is TGTGCCAGCTCCCGGGACCTACTATACGAGCAGTACTTC. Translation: CASSRDLLYEQYF.

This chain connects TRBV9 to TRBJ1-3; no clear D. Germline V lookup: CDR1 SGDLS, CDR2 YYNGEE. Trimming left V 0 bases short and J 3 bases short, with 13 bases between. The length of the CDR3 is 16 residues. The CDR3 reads CASSVDPAASGNTIYF. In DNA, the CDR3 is TGTGCCAGCAGCGTAGATCCTGCGGCGAGTGGAAACACCATATATTTT.

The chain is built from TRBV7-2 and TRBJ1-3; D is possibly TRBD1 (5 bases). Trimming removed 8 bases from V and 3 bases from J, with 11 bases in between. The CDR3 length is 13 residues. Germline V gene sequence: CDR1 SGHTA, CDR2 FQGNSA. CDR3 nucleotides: TGTGCCAGCGGTGGGGGGAGTGGAAACACCATATATTTT. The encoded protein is CASGGGSGNTIYF.

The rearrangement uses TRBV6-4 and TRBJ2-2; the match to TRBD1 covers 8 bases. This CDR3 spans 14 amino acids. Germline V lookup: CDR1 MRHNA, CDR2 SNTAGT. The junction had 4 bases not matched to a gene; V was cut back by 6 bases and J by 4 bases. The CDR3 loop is CASRGTGPTGELFF. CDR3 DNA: TGTGCCAGCAGAGGGACAGGACCCACCGGGGAGCTGTTTTTT.

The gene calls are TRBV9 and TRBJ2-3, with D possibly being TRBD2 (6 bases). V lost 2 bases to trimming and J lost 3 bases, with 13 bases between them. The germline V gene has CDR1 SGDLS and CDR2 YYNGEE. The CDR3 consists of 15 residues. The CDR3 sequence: CASSVRVGGTDTQYF. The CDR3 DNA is TGTGCCAGCAGCGTCCGGGTGGGGGGTACAGATACGCAGTATTTT.

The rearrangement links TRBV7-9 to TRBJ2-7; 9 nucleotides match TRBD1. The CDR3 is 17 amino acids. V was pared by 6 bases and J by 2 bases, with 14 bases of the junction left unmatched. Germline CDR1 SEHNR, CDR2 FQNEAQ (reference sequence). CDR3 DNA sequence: TGTGCCAGCAGACCTCTGTGGGGGACAGGGAACACCTACGAGCAGTACTTC. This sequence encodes CASRPLWGTGNTYEQYF.